The entry below gives a single TCR beta chain sequence along with its context. Its antigen is not known. The data stem from a study of Ad26.COV2.S vaccination and SARS-CoV-2 variants. Study summary: Intramuscular Ad26.COV2.S at 5x10^10 or 1x10^11 viral particles.

Study results and caveats: Measures of TCR breadth and depth may have fallen short of total T cell responses. Individuals receiving vaccine had higher spike-specific TCR breadth than placebo recipients did.

Generated by immunoSEQ multiplex PCR, the TCRdb table keeps only in-frame clones and is missing some. In the table there are fewer than 400,000 clones, around nine tenths of which are singletons. Treatment specified: 15 to 20 received Ad26.COV2.S at low or high dose, single or two shots; 5 received placebo; per-sample allocation not given. Day 63 after the first vaccine or placebo injection was the time point for sampling. The specimen was peripheral blood, collected in a trial of Ad26.COV2.S vaccine versus placebo. The source is a person aged 18-65 years who received the Ad26.COV2.S COVID-19 vaccine or a placebo.

DNA for the CDR3: TGTGCCATCAGCTCGTTAGTTGGAGCCCTCCACTTT. Encoded protein: CAISSLVGALHF. V usage is TRBV10-3 and J usage is TRBJ1-6; D is undetermined. This CDR3 has 12 amino acids. V gave up 6 bases and J gave up 14 bases, with 14 bases separating them. Germline CDR1 ENHRY, CDR2 SYGVKD.